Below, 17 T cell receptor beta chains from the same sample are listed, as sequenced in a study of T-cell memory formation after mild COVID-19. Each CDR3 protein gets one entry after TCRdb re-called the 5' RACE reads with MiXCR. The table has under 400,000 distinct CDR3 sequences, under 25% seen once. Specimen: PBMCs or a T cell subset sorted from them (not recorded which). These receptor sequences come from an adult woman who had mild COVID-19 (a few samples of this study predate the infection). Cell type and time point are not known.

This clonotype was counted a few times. CDR3 coding DNA: TGCGCCAGCAGCCAACTCGGCGGGGGATACTACGAGCAGTACTTC. The encoded protein is CASSQLGGGYYEQYF. V is TRBV4-1 and J is TRBJ2-7; 7 positions agree with TRBD2. Germline V gene sequence: CDR1 MGHRA, CDR2 YSYEKL. The CDR3 runs to 15 residues. The V segment lost 2 bases and the J segment 3 bases; nucleotides outside the gene matches: 7.

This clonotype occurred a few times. The CDR3 DNA sequence: TGTGCCAGCAGCTCAATCCGGACAGGGGGGGAAGAGACCCAGTACTTC. Protein: CASSSIRTGGEETQYF. The chain carries TRBV12-3 or TRBV12-4 and TRBJ2-5; 10 bases align to TRBD1. The trim removed 6 bases at V and 3 bases at J, leaving 10 bases unmatched. The CDR3 has 16 residues.

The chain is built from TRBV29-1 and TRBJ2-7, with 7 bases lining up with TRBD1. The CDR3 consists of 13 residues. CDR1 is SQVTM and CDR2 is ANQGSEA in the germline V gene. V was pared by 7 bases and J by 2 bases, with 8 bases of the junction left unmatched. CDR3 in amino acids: CSELRDRAYEQYF. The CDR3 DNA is TGCAGCGAACTAAGGGACAGAGCCTACGAGCAGTACTTC.

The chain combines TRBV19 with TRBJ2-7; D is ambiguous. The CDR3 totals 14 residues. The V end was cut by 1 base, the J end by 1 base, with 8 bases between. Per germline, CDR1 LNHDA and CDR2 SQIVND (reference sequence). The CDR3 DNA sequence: TGTGCCAGTAGTATAGGTGGACCTTCCTACGAGCAGTACTTC. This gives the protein CASSIGGPSYEQYF. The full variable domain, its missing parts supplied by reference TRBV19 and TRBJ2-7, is DGGITQSPKYLFRKEGQNVTLSCEQNLNHDAMYWYRQDPGQGLRLIYYSQIVNDFQKGDIAEGYSVSREKKESFPLTVTSAQKNPTAFYLCASSIGGPSYEQYFGPGTRLTVT.

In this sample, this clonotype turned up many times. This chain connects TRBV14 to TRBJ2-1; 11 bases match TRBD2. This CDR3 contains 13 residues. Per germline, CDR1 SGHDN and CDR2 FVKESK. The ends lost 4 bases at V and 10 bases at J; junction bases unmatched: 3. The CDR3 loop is CASSPRLAGEQFF. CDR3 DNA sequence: TGTGCCAGCAGCCCAAGACTAGCGGGGGAGCAGTTCTTC.

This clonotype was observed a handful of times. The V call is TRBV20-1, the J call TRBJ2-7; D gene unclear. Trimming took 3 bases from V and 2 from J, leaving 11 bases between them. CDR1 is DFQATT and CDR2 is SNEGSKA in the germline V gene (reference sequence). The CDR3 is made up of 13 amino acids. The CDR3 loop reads CSARGYVAYEQYF. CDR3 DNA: TGCAGTGCTAGGGGGTACGTGGCCTACGAGCAGTACTTC.

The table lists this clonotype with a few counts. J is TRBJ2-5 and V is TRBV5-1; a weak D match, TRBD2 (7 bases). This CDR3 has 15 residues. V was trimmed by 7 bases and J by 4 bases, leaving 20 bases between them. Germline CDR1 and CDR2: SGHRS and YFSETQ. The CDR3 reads CASRSAPGGRETQYF. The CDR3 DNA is TGCGCCAGCCGATCCGCACCGGGGGGCAGAGAGACCCAGTACTTC.

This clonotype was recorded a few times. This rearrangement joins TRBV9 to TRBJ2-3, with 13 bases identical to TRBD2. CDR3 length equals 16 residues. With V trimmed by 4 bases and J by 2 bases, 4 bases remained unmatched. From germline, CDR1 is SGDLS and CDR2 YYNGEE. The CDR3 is CASSRGTSGNTDTQYF. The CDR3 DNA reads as TGTGCCAGCAGCCGAGGGACTAGCGGGAACACAGATACGCAGTATTTT.

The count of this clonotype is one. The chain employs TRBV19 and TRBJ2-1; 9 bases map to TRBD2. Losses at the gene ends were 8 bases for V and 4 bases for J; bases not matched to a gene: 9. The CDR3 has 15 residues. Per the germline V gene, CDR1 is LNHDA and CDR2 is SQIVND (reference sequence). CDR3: CASGRSGSRYNEQFF. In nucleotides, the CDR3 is TGTGCCAGTGGACGTAGCGGGAGTCGGTACAATGAGCAGTTCTTC.

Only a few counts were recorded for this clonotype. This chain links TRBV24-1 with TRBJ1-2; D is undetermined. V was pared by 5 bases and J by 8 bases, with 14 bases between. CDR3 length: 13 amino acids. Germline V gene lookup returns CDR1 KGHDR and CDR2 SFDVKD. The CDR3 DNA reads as TGTGCCACCAGTGCCTCACCTTGGGTAGGCTACACCTTC. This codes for CATSASPWVGYTF.

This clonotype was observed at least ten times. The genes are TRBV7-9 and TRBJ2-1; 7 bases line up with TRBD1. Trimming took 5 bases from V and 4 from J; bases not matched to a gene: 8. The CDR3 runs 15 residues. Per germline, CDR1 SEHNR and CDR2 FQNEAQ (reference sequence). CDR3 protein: CASSHRDSRYNEQFF. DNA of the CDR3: TGTGCCAGCAGCCACCGGGACAGTCGATACAATGAGCAGTTCTTC.

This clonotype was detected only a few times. CDR3 amino acids: CASSPRPNTEAFF. The CDR3 nucleotides are TGTGCCAGCAGCCCACGGCCGAACACTGAAGCTTTCTTT. This chain links TRBV7-9 with TRBJ1-1; no clear D. The CDR3 consists of 13 residues. CDR1 and CDR2 (germline): SEHNR, FQNEAQ (reference sequence). Trimming took 5 bases from V and 1 from J, leaving 8 bases between them.

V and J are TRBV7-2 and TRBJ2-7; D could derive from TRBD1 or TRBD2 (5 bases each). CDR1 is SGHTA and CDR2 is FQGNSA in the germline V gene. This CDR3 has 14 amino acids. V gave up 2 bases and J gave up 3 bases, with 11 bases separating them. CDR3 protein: CASSLYGADYEQYF. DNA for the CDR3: TGTGCCAGCAGCTTATACGGGGCTGACTACGAGCAGTACTTC.

CDR3 region: CASSLAGVVYEQYF. The CDR3 DNA sequence: TGTGCCAGCAGCTTAGCTGGGGTGGTCTACGAGCAGTACTTC. V usage is TRBV7-9 and J usage is TRBJ2-7; D unclear. V lost 0 bases to trimming and J lost 3 bases, with 9 bases between them. The germline V gene has CDR1 SEHNR and CDR2 FQNEAQ (reference sequence). This CDR3 contains 14 residues.

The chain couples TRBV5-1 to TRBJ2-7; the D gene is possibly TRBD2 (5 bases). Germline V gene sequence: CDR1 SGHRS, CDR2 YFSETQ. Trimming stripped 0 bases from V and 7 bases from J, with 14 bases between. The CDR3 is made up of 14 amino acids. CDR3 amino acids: CASSLAGGVGEQYF. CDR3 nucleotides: TGCGCCAGCAGCTTGGCCGGAGGTGTAGGGGAGCAGTACTTC.

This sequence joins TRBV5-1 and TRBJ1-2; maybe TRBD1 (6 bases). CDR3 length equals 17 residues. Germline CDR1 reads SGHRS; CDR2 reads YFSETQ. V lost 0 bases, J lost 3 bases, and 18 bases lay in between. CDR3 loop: CASSLEAELRGYYGYTF. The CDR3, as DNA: TGCGCCAGCAGCTTGGAAGCCGAGTTGAGGGGGTACTATGGCTACACCTTC.

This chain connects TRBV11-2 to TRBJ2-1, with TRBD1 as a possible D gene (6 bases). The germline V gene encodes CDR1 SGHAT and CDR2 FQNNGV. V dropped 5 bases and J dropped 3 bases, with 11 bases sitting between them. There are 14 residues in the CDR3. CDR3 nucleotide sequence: TGTGCCAGCAGCGCGACAGGCCTCTACAATGAGCAGTTCTTC. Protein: CASSATGLYNEQFF.